This record covers a single T cell receptor (beta chain). Its antigen is unidentified. This specimen belongs to a study of T-cell reconstitution after alpha-beta-depleted transplantation in children. The study, taken as a whole, reports: Where alpha-beta T cells came from about two months after transplant was reportedly several hundred expanded graft clones.

Unique molecular identifiers were used in preparing the TCRbeta library. In TCRdb, the PCR reads were re-called with MiXCR into one record per CDR3 protein. The sample yields approximately 650,000 distinct CDR3 sequences, around 14% seen once. V lost 1 base to trimming and J lost 0 bases, with 11 bases between them. The CDR3 spans 17 residues. Germline V CDR1 and CDR2: SGHRS, YFSETQ. Sequencing used PBMCs, obtained before TCRalphabeta/CD19-depleted stem cell transplant. V and J are TRBV5-1 and TRBJ2-6; maybe TRBD2 (7 bases). The receptor was derived from a girl aged 2-10 years with congenital amegakaryocytic thrombocytopenia, due to receive a stem cell transplant. The CDR3: CASSLLAGASGANVLTF. CDR3 DNA: TGCGCCAGCAGCTTGTTGGCGGGGGCCTCTGGGGCCAACGTCCTGACTTTC.